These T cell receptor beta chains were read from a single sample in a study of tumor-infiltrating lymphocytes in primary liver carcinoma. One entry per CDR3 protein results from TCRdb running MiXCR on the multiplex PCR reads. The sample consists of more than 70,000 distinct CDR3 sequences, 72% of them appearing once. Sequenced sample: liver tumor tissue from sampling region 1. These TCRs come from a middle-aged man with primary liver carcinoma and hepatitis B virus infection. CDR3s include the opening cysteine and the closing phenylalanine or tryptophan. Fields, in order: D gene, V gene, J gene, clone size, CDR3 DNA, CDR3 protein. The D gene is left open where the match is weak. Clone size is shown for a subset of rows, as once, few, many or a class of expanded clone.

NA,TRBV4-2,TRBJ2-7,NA,TGTGCCAGCAACCAAGAACGGACAAGATCCTACGAGCAATACTTC,CASNQERTRSYEQYF
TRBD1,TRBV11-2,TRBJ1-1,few,TGTCGCAGCAGCTTTTCGACAGGGGAGACTGAAGCTTTCTTT,CRSSFSTGETEAFF
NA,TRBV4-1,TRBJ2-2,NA,NA,CASSRDRVSPGSCFF
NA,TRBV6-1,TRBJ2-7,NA,TGTGCCAGCAGTCTCGGTGAATCCTGCGAGCAGTACTTC,CASSLGESCEQYF
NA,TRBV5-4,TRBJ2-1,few,TGTGCCAGCAACGCCGGTTACAGCTCCTACAATGGGCAGTTCTTC,CASNAGYSSYNGQFF
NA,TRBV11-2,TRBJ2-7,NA,TGTGCCAGCAGCGCCAGGGAAAGGGGTTTCTACGAGCAATACTTC,CASSARERGFYEQYF
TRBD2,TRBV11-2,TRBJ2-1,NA,TGTGTCAGCGGCTCGCGCACCAGCGGGAGGATCTATGAGCAGTTCTTC,CVSGSRTSGRIYEQFF
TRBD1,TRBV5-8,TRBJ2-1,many,TGTGCCAGCAGCTCCTGGACAGGGGGTTTCGATGAGCAGTTCTTC,CASSSWTGGFDEQFF
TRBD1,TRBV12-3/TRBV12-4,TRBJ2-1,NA,TGTGCCAGCAGTACAGGGGAAATCCGTGAGCAGTTCTTC,CASSTGEIREQFF
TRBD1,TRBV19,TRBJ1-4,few,TGTGCCAGTAGTCCGACAGGGACTAATGAAAAACTGTTTTTT,CASSPTGTNEKLFF
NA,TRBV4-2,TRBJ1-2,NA,TGTGCCAGCAGCCAGGAGCATGGCGCCTGGCAGCTCTATGGCTACACCTTC,CASSQEHGAWQLYGYTF
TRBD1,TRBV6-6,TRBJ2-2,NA,TGTGTCAGCAATGAACAGGGGTTTCCCGGGGAGCTGTTTTTT,CVSNEQGFPGELFF
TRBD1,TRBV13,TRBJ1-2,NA,TGTACCAGCAGCCTAGGACAGGGCTCCACCTTC,CTSSLGQGSTF
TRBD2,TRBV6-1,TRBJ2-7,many,TGTGCCAGCAGTGAAGAAGCGGGATCTTCCTACGAGCAGTACTTC,CASSEEAGSSYEQYF
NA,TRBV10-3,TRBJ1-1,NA,TGTGCCATGCGACCGACAGGAGGCGGACCTGAGGCTTTCTTT,CAMRPTGGGPEAFF
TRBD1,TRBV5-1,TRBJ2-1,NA,TGCGCCAGCAGCTTGGATGGTACAACAGGGGACAGGAATGAGCAGTTCTTC,CASSLDGTTGDRNEQFF
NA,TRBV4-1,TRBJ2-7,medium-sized,TGCGCCAGCAGCCCCGGCTCTTTGACCCCCTACGAGCAGTACTTC,CASSPGSLTPYEQYF
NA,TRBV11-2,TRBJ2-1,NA,TGTACCAGTAGCTCCGCTGCAAGCGGTAATGAGCAGTTCTTC,CTSSSAASGNEQFF
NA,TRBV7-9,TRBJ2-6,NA,TGTGCCAGCAGCTTAGACAGTGCTAACTCTGGGGCCAACGTCCTGACTTTC,CASSLDSANSGANVLTF
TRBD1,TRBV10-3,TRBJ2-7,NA,TGTGCCATCAGTGAGTACGATAGGGGGCTGAACGAGCAGTACTTC,CAISEYDRGLNEQYF
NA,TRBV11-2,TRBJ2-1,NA,TGTGCCAGCAGCATAGGGACCCTACAGAGATACAATGAGCAGCTCTTT,CASSIGTLQRYNEQLF
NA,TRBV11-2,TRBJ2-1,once,TGTGCCAGCAGCTTGGATATCGCACTAGCCATGTGTGAGCAGTTATTC,CASSLDIALAMCEQLF
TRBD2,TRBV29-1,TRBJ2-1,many,TGCAGCGTCGCCCCTAGCGGGAGTCTCTACAATGAGCAGTTCTTC,CSVAPSGSLYNEQFF
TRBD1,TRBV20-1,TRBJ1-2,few,TGCAGTGCTGGTGATAGGGGGCATTATGGCTACACCTTC,CSAGDRGHYGYTF
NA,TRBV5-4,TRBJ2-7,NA,TGTGCCAGCAACTTGGGGGACTTGCAAGGCCACAATGAGCAGTACTTC,CASNLGDLQGHNEQYF
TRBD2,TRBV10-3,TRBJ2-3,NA,TGTGCCACCAATGCTGAGACTAGCGGGACCTATACGCAGTATTTT,CATNAETSGTYTQYF
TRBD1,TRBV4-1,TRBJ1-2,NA,TGCGCAAGCGGCCATGAACTAGATGGACAGGGAATTCTCCGTGGCTACACCTTC,CASGHELDGQGILRGYTF
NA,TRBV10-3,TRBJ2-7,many,TGTGCCATCAGTGAGTCACAAAGGGGGGCCTACGAGCAGTACTTC,CAISESQRGAYEQYF
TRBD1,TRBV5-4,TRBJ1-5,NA,TGTGCCAGCAGCTTGGGGGGACAGGGGAGTAATCAGCCCCACCATTTT,CASSLGGQGSNQPHHF
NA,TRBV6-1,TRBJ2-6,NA,TGTGCCAGCACTTTCGATAGGGGAAGCTCTGGGGTCAATGTCCTGACTTTC,CASTFDRGSSGVNVLTF
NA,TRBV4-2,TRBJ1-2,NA,TGTGCCAGCAGACAAGATGACGGAGACTACGGCTACACCTTC,CASRQDDGDYGYTF
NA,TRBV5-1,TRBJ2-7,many,TGCGCCAGCAGCTTGGTCCAGTCCTACGAGCAGTACTTC,CASSLVQSYEQYF
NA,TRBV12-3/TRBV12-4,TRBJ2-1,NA,TGCACCAGCAGTTTACCCGGACACTACAATGAGCAGTTCTTC,CTSSLPGHYNEQFF
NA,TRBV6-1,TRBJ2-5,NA,TGTGCCAATGGGCTAGCGATACTCCAAGAGACCCAGTACTTC,CANGLAILQETQYF
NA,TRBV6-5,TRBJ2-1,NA,TGTGCCAGCGGTTACTCGCGGGGAGGCGGCTCCTACAATGAGCAATTCTTC,CASGYSRGGGSYNEQFF
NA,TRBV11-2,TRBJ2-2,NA,TGTGCCAGCAGCGACTCTTGGGCGAGGGTTAGGAACACCGGGGAGCTGTTTTTT,CASSDSWARVRNTGELFF
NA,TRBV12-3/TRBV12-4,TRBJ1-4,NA,TGTGCCAGCGGCCTACTCGGGACGGATAACGAAAAACTGTTTTTT,CASGLLGTDNEKLFF
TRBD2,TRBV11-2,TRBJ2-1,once,TGTGCCAGTAGCAGAGGAATTAGCGGGAGCTCCTACAATGAGCAGTTCTTC,CASSRGISGSSYNEQFF
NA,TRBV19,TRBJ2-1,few,TGTGCCAGTAGTATCGAGGGAGGACGGGGTGAGCAGTTCTTC,CASSIEGGRGEQFF
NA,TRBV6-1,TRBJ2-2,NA,TGTGCCAGCCCGAGGGACCTGAACACCGGGGAGCTGTTTTTT,CASPRDLNTGELFF
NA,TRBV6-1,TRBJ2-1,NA,TGTGCCAACAGTGAGTGGCAGTGGGCGGATGAGCAGTTCTTC,CANSEWQWADEQFF
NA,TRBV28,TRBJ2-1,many,TGTGCCAGCAGTTCGCCCCTTGAGCAGTTCTTC,CASSSPLEQFF
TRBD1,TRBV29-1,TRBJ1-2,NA,TGCAGCGTTGTCCGGACAGGGCTAGATGCTGGCTACACCTTC,CSVVRTGLDAGYTF
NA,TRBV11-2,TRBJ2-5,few,TGTGCCAGCAGCCCGACCTGGGCAGCTCAAGAGACCCAGTACTTC,CASSPTWAAQETQYF
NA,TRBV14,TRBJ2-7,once,TGTGCCAGCAGTCAAGGGACCTACTACGATCAGTACTTC,CASSQGTYYDQYF
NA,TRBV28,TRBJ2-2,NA,TGTGCCGGCAGTCTCAGTAAAGGGGGAGGAGCCGGGGAGCTGTTTTTT,CAGSLSKGGGAGELFF
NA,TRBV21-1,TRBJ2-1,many,TGTGCCAGCAGCAAAGGGTCACGAGAGCTCTTGTCCTACAATGAGCAGTTCTTC,CASSKGSRELLSYNEQFF
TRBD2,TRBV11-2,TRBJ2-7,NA,TGTGCCAGCAGCTTATGCGTTGGACTAGCGGGAGTGGGGTACGTGCAGTACTTC,CASSLCVGLAGVGYVQYF
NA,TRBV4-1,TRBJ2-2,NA,TGCGCCAGCAGCCAAGAGGCGGGGAATATCGGGGAGCTGTTTTTT,CASSQEAGNIGELFF
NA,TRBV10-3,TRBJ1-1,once,TGTGCCACCCTAACAGAACTGAACAGTGAAGTTTTCTTT,CATLTELNSEVFF
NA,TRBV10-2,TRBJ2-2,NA,TGCGCCAGAAGTGAGTCCGCGCCCGGGGAGCTGCTTTTT,CARSESAPGELLF
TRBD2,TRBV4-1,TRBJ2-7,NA,TGTGCCAGCATCCAAGATCTACTAGCGGAAGATCAGTACTTC,CASIQDLLAEDQYF
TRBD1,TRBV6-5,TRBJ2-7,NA,TGTGCCAGCAGGTCGAAAGTCACAGGGGCCGGGCAGCAGTACTTC,CASRSKVTGAGQQYF
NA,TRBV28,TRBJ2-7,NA,TGTGCCAGCGGCCTCAGGCCTCCTTTGGGGGGCGAGCAGTACTTC,CASGLRPPLGGEQYF
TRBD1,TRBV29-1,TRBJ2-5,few,TGCAGCTGTCGACGGACAGGGCTGGGAGAGACCCAGTACTTC,CSCRRTGLGETQYF
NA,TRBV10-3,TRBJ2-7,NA,TGTGCCATCAGTGGGGGTACCCTCCAAGCAAGGGGGAAGCAGCGAATTGACCAGTACTTC,CAISGGTLQARGKQRIDQYF
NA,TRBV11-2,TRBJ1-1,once,TGTACCAGTAGCTTAACCCCAGGGTACACTGAAGTTTTCTTT,CTSSLTPGYTEVFF
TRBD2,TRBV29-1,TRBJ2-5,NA,TGCAGCGCAGGACTAGCGGGAGGACGGCGTGAGAACCAGTACTTC,CSAGLAGGRRENQYF
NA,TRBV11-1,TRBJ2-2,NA,TGTGCCGGCAGCTTACTAGCCGTTGGGGAGCTGTTTTTT,CAGSLLAVGELFF
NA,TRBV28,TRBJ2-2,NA,TGTACCACATGGCCAAGGGCCAACACCGGGGAGCTGTTTTTT,CTTWPRANTGELFF